The source of this T cell receptor (beta chain) is a study of siplizumab effects on memory and regulatory T cells. General study points: Unstimulated subsets captured only a minor fraction of alloreactive clones. The study found that siplizumab significantly reduced alloreactive sequences traceable to unstimulated CD4+ memory cells. Confirmation was lacking for the suppressive function of proliferating Tregs derived from siplizumab cultures. On average, under 75% of mappable alloreactive CD4+ clones were Treg-derived under siplizumab, against about 30% in controls.

The protocol was immunoSEQ multiplex PCR, while the TCRdb copy is restricted to in-frame clones and leaves out a portion. The table lists over 70,000 clones, over 90% of them singletons. This clone was recorded once. The antigen is undetermined. The sequence derives from a human donor in good health. The material sequenced was CD8+ T cells sorted from blood.

The CDR3 reads CASSPQTGTGPYEQYF. The CDR3 nucleotides read TGTGCCAGCAGCCCCCAGACCGGGACAGGGCCCTACGAGCAGTACTTC. The gene calls are TRBV7-9 and TRBJ2-7; 9 bases are shared with TRBD1. V was clipped by 5 bases and J by 2 bases; unmatched bases: 10. Per the germline V gene, CDR1 is SEHNR and CDR2 is FQNEAQ (reference sequence). This CDR3 is 16 amino acids long.